This record covers a single T cell receptor (beta chain). The antigen is undetermined. This entry belongs to a study of shared clonotypes between healthy human individuals. Evenly divided among several immunoSEQ plates was the genomic DNA of each subset. The assay was immunoSEQ multiplex PCR, and TCRdb's table has in-frame clones only and misses some. The repertoire holds roughly 2.5 million clones, with over 85% as singletons. Germline V gives CDR1 SGHRS, CDR2 YFSETQ. V lost 4 bases and J lost 7; bases outside the gene matches: 11. The length of the CDR3 is 16 residues. Findings and limits, study-wide: In contrast to clonotypes shared by all four donors, non-shared clonotypes had lower generation probabilities.

The sequence was obtained from a young man in good health. The sequenced sample consisted of naive CD4+ T cells sorted from blood. The subset: CD45RA+ positively selected. The chain recombines TRBV5-1 with TRBJ2-2, with 9 bases that match TRBD1. The CDR3 nucleotides are TGCGCCAGCAGCCTGACCGGGACAGGGACCAGCGGGGAGCTGTTTTTT. Its protein is CASSLTGTGTSGELFF.